Below are 9 T cell receptor beta chains sequenced from a single sample in a study of blood T cell repertoires in COVID-19 (dated by TCRdb to the early 2020s). The method behind the library was the immunoSEQ multiplex PCR assay. Held by TCRdb, this immuneACCESS table contains in-frame sequences only and omits some clones. Under half of the omission traces to an unresolved V gene where checked; the cause of the rest is unknown. The sample profile shows about 89,000 clones; over 65% of them were found once. Clones ranked in the top ten supply roughly 50% of the sample. The sequenced sample was peripheral blood. These receptors all come from a human donor in a cohort sampled during active COVID-19.

This clone was detected only once. The chain recombines TRBV6-2 or TRBV6-3 with TRBJ2-7; 9 bases fit TRBD1. After removal of 4 bases from V and 3 bases from J, the junction contained 4 bases not matched to a gene. The length of the CDR3 is 14 residues. Germline CDR1 and CDR2: MNHEY and SVGEGT. CDR3 in DNA: TGTGCCAGCAGTTGGGGACAGGGAGGCTACGAGCAGTACTTC. As protein: CASSWGQGGYEQYF.

The chain couples TRBV11-1 to TRBJ2-1; D may be TRBD1 (5 bases). V dropped 5 bases and J dropped 4 bases, with 18 bases sitting between them. The CDR3 spans 16 residues. Germline V lookup: CDR1 SGHAT, CDR2 FQDESV (reference sequence). The CDR3 loop is CASSKRQAGIYNEQFF. The CDR3 nucleotides are TGTGCCAGCAGCAAACGGCAGGCAGGGATATACAATGAGCAGTTCTTC.

The chain recombines TRBV18 with TRBJ1-1; D is uncertain. The V end lost 0 bases, the J end lost 7 bases, and 12 bases lay between the germline ends. The CDR3 runs 14 residues. The germline CDR1 and CDR2 sequences are KGHSH and LQKENI. The DNA for the CDR3 is TGTGCCAGCTCACCACCGGGCAAGGCAGGTGAAGCTTTCTTT. It is translated as CASSPPGKAGEAFF.

The genes are TRBV5-1 and TRBJ2-2; 7 positions agree with TRBD2. CDR3 length: 18 residues. V lost 5 bases to trimming and J lost 5 bases; unmatched junction nucleotides: 18. Germline loops: CDR1 SGHRS, CDR2 YFSETQ. CDR3 nucleotide sequence: TGCGCCAGCAGGCGGGCAGGGTCAGCGGGAATTTCAACCGGGGAGCTGTTTTTT. Translating it yields CASRRAGSAGISTGELFF.

The gene calls are TRBV18 and TRBJ2-1; 9 nucleotides agree with TRBD1. The germline V gene encodes CDR1 KGHSH and CDR2 LQKENI. This CDR3 has 14 residues. Losses at the gene ends were 4 bases for V and 9 bases for J; bases not matched to a gene: 7. In nucleotides, the CDR3 is TGTGCCAGCTCACAAACGGGACAGGGTTTTGAGCAGTTCTTC. Its translation: CASSQTGQGFEQFF.

This clone came up a few times. V gene TRBV6-6 combines with J gene TRBJ1-1, with D unresolved. Germline loops: CDR1 MNHNY, CDR2 SVGAGI (reference sequence). Trimming stripped 6 bases from V and 1 base from J, with 6 bases between. CDR3 length equals 12 residues. CDR3 bases: TGTGCCAGCAGCTCAGGGAACACTGAAGCTTTCTTT. Translating it yields CASSSGNTEAFF.

As concerns this clone: Mismatch with germline at one junction end may stem from a read error. This chain connects TRBV7-7 to TRBJ2-3; TRBD2 agrees at 10 bases. Germline loops: CDR1 SSHAT, CDR2 FNYEAQ (reference sequence). The CDR3 totals 15 residues. CDR3 sequence reads: CASSLLAGASSPQYF. As DNA, the CDR3 is TGTGCTAGCAGCCTCCTAGCGGGGGCTTCGAGTCCGCAGTATTTT.

The chain joins TRBV19 to TRBJ1-1; D is undetermined. This CDR3 is built from 14 residues. Trimming removed 6 bases at V and 2 bases at J, with 13 bases between. CDR1 and CDR2 from the germline V gene are LNHDA and SQIVND (reference sequence). CDR3 protein: CASRTSGENTEAFF. The CDR3 region has the DNA TGTGCCAGTAGAACCTCCGGAGAAAACACTGAAGCTTTCTTT.

This sequence joins TRBV9 and TRBJ1-2; no clear D gene. CDR1 and CDR2 from the germline V gene are SGDLS and YYNGEE. CDR3 length: 12 amino acids. V lost 4 bases and J lost 4, with 8 bases in between. CDR3 sequence reads: CASSFGLYGYTF. The CDR3 DNA follows: TGTGCCAGCAGCTTTGGACTCTATGGCTACACCTTC.